The source of this T cell receptor (beta chain) is a study of T-cell reconstitution after alpha-beta-depleted transplantation in children. Study-wide points: Surviving recipient cells, namely T cells and thymic progenitors, were the source of high day-60 TCRbeta diversity in some patients. The study reportedly traced alpha-beta T cells about two months after transplant to several hundred expanded graft clones. Diversity and T-cell counts at one year after transplant derived mostly from new T cells.

This CDR3 is built from 15 residues. Germline CDR1 and CDR2: KGHDR and SFDVKD. The authors prepared the TCRbeta library with unique molecular identifiers. TCRdb passed the PCR reads through MiXCR, listing each CDR3 protein once. The table records 500,000 to 750,000 distinct CDR3 sequences, 25% to 30% of them present only once. Details on this clonotype: Its specificity is unknown. The junction shows a germline mismatch at one end, possibly a read error.

Sample: PBMCs, taken before TCRalphabeta/CD19-depleted stem cell transplant. The clonotype comes from a boy under three years old with Wiskott-Aldrich syndrome, due to receive a stem cell transplant. The chain couples TRBV24-1 to TRBJ2-5; 7 bases are shared with TRBD1. CDR3 loop: CATSDNRGFLETHYF. CDR3 DNA sequence: TGTGCCACCAGTGATAACAGGGGATTCCTCGAGACCCACTACTTC.